The following is a T cell receptor beta chain sequence with its context. Its antigen is not identified. The TCR library protocol attached unique molecular identifiers to the individual cDNA molecules. TCRdb reanalysed the 5' RACE reads using MiXCR and keeps one entry per CDR3 protein. The data show more than 55,000 distinct CDR3 sequences, under 15% seen once. The data stem from a study of early T cells in non-severe SARS-CoV-2 infection. Study-level information: Sequenced material consisted of bulk RNA (from unsorted whole blood), and chains were unpaired.

CDR1 and CDR2 from the germline V gene are KGHSH and LQKENI. Trimming shortened V by 3 bases and J by 6 bases, and 8 bases separated the two germline ends. The CDR3 contains 13 residues. Study-level results: The study's VDJdb matching favored anti-spike CD8 responses and missed private and CD4 specificities.

The clonotype was recovered from an adult who was a healthcare worker with PCR-confirmed SARS-CoV-2 infection or an uninfected control (not recorded which). The sequenced sample consisted of whole blood. The genes are TRBV18 and TRBJ2-2; D is perhaps TRBD1 (6 bases). The CDR3 DNA is TGTGCCAGCTCACCGGGGGCGGCCGGGGAGCTGTTTTTT. Its translation is CASSPGAAGELFF.